A selection of T cell receptor beta chains follows, all from one sample in a study of T cells in Graves' hyperthyroidism and ophthalmopathy. Each CDR3 protein gets one entry after TCRdb re-called the multiplex PCR reads with MiXCR. The sample yields about 260,000 distinct CDR3 sequences, 20% to 25% seen once. Sequencing was carried out using blood. The receptors come from a man aged 35-49 years with Graves' hyperthyroidism that later progressed to Graves' ophthalmopathy. Each CDR3 is given with its conserved first and last residue. D genes are given only for firm matches.

d_call	v_call	j_call	cdr3_aa
TRBD1	TRBV6-2/TRBV6-3	TRBJ1-1	CASRGQWGNTEAFF
TRBD2	TRBV9	TRBJ2-2	CASSVTSGFGPGELFF
.	TRBV28	TRBJ2-7	CATNRPTVYEQYF
.	TRBV20-1	TRBJ1-2	CSARDLRGNYGYTF
.	TRBV29-1	TRBJ1-3	CSVEDLGSGNTIYF
.	TRBV20-1	TRBJ1-2	CSASQIRQSNYGYTF
TRBD2	TRBV20-1	TRBJ2-3	CSALQPSGSTDTQYF
TRBD1	TRBV6-2/TRBV6-3	TRBJ2-2	CASRTGTGNSGELFF
.	TRBV6-1	TRBJ2-7	CASIEESYEQYF
TRBD1	TRBV7-2	TRBJ1-5	CASSQDRDNQPQHF
.	TRBV11-2	TRBJ1-1	CASSPDGRARAEAFF
TRBD2	TRBV6-1	TRBJ2-7	CASSEVAGDSYEQYF
.	TRBV18	TRBJ2-7	CASSPTGREQYF
TRBD1	TRBV3-1	TRBJ2-7	CASSHLDRDEQYF
.	TRBV12-3/TRBV12-4	TRBJ1-2	CASITPGLDYGYTF
TRBD2	TRBV29-1	TRBJ2-2	CSVLSGRGVGELFF